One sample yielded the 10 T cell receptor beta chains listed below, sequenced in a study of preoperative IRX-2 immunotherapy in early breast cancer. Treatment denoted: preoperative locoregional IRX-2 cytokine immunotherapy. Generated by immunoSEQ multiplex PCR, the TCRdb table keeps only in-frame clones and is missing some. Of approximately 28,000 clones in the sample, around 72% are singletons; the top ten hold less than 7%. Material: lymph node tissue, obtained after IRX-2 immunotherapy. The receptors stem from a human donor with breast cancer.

CDR3 residues: CASSLGGGRPYEQYF. The CDR3 DNA reads TGTGCCAGCAGCCTGGGGGGCGGGAGGCCCTACGAGCAGTACTTC. The V and J genes are TRBV11-3 and TRBJ2-7, with TRBD2 identical over 8 bases. In germline, CDR1 is SGHNT, CDR2 YENEEA. V lost 5 bases to trimming and J lost 2 bases; unmatched junction nucleotides: 8. The CDR3 length is 15 residues.

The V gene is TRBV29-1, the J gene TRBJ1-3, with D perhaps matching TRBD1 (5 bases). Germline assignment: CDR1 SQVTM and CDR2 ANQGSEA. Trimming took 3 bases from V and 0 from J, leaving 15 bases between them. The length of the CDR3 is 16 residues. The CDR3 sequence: CSVDGQGSSSGNTIYF. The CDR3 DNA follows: TGCAGCGTTGATGGGCAGGGTTCCAGCTCTGGAAACACCATATATTTT.

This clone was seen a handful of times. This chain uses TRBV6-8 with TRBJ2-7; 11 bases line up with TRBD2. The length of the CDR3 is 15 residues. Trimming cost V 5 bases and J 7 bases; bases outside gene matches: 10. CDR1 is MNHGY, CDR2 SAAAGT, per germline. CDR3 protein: CASSGGLAVSAEQYF. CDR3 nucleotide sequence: TGTGCCAGCAGTGGGGGACTAGCGGTTTCGGCTGAGCAGTACTTC.

CDR3 nucleotide sequence: TGTGCCAGCAGTTTGGGCACAGGGGGGGCTAGATATTACAATGAGCAGTTCTTC. Translating gives CASSLGTGGARYYNEQFF. This chain connects TRBV6-9 to TRBJ2-1; a weak D match, TRBD1 (8 bases). The CDR3 is 18 amino acids. Germline V gene sequence: CDR1 MNHGY, CDR2 SVAAGI. V lost 4 bases to trimming and J lost 4 bases, with 23 bases between them.

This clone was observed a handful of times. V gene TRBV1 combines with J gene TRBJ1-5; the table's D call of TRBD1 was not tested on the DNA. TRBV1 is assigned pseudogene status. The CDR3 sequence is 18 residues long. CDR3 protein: CASSQSLQGRVANQPQHF. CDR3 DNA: TGCGCCAGCAGCCAATCTCTGCAGGGAAGGGTAGCCAATCAGCCCCAGCATTTT.

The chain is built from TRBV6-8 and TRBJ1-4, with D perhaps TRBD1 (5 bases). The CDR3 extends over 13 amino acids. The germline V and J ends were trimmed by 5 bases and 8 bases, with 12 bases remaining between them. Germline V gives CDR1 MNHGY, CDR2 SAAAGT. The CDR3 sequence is CASSGRENEKLFF. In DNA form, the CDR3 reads TGTGCCAGCAGTGGCAGGGAGAACGAAAAACTGTTTTTT.

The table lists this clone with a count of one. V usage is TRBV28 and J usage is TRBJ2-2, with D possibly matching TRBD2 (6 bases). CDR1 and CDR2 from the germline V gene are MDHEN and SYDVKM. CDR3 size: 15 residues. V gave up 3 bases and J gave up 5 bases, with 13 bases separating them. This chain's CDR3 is CASSFFGGRTGELFF. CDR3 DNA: TGTGCCAGCAGTTTCTTCGGGGGAAGGACCGGGGAGCTGTTTTTT.

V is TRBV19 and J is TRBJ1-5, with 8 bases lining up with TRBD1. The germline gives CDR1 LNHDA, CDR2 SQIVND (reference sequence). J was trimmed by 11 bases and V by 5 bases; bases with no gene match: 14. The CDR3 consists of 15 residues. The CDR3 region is CASSLSGGAKAAQHF. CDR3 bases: TGTGCCAGTAGTTTGTCAGGGGGCGCTAAGGCGGCCCAGCATTTT.

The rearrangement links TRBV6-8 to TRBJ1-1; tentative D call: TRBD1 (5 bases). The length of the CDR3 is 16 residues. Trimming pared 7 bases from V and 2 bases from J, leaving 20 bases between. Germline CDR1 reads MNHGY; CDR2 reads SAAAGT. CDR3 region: CASISSGLSTNTEAFF. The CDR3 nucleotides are TGTGCCAGCATTTCGTCGGGGCTCTCCACCAACACTGAAGCTTTCTTT.

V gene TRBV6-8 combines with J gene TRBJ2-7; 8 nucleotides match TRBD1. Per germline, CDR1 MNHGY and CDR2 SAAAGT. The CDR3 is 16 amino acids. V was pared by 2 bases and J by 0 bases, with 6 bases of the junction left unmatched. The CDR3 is CASSYRGQALSYEQYF. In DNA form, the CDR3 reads TGTGCCAGCAGTTACAGGGGACAGGCCCTCTCCTACGAGCAGTACTTC.